This is a list of T cell receptor beta chains from one sample in a study of T cells expressing NK-cell markers. TCRdb reprocessed the 5' RACE reads, with one entry per CDR3 protein and no DNA. This repertoire includes about 410,000 distinct CDR3 sequences. Sequenced sample: blood T cells: a sorted CD56 or NKG2C T cell subset, CD4+ or CD8+ T cells, or bulk PBMC T cells (not recorded which). These receptors were obtained from a woman between 50 and 59 years old in good health. CDR3s include the opening cysteine and the closing phenylalanine or tryptophan.

j_call v_call cdr3_aa
TRBJ2-7 TRBV21-1 CATFPLQDSREQYF
TRBJ1-1 TRBV29-1 CSVVRPGPEAFF
TRBJ2-1 TRBV7-7 CATSLGLEPYNEQFF
TRBJ2-7 TRBV12-3/TRBV12-4 CASSLGDRRGGGQYF
TRBJ2-1 TRBV15 CATSRDGTPHNEQFF
TRBJ2-4 TRBV5-6 CASSFVTGINIQYF
TRBJ2-5 TRBV3-1 CASSQAWDSTSRTQYF
TRBJ1-1 TRBV12-3/TRBV12-4 CASSFSGTGLNTEAFF
TRBJ2-2 TRBV11-3 CASSLVRGPTGELFF
TRBJ2-2 TRBV12-3/TRBV12-4 CASSFQSRPILGELFF
TRBJ2-2 TRBV27 CASSAAGGRTGELFF
TRBJ2-1 TRBV20-1 CSARETGEQFF
TRBJ2-5 TRBV12-3/TRBV12-4 CASSPSGPKRTQYF
TRBJ2-3 TRBV6-5 CASSRRDFFTDTQYF
TRBJ2-1 TRBV5-1 CASSFLAGRNEQFF
TRBJ1-1 TRBV20-1 CSARDQKRVYEAFF
TRBJ2-1 TRBV20-1 CSAENGSSYHEQFF
TRBJ2-5 TRBV7-2 CASSLSGWVETQYF
TRBJ1-1 TRBV20-1 CSASQFDRAYTEAFF
TRBJ1-5 TRBV6-6 CASSYRSVSDQPQHF
TRBJ2-1 TRBV4-1 CASRHGQGRDEQFF
TRBJ2-5 TRBV5-1 CASSLSTGGTQYF
TRBJ2-1 TRBV9 CASSVDGPTYNEQFF
TRBJ1-1 TRBV20-1 CSARRTNTEAFF
TRBJ2-3 TRBV6-5 CASSYSFLGDTQYF
TRBJ2-2 TRBV28 CAGKSNTGELFF
TRBJ2-5 TRBV20-1 CSARGAGLWVRETQYF
TRBJ2-7 TRBV7-9 CASSLAGVRYEQYF
TRBJ2-7 TRBV29-1 CSAGLAGVHEQYF
TRBJ2-5 TRBV12-3/TRBV12-4 CASKPGLVETQYF
TRBJ1-5 TRBV20-1 CSASSGLGQPQHF
TRBJ2-3 TRBV10-3 CAISTTAGSDADTQYF
TRBJ2-2 TRBV5-1 CASSAGLAGPGELFF
TRBJ2-1 TRBV10-3 CASAGLTGANEQFF
TRBJ1-3 TRBV3-1 CASSFRVSAGNTIYF
TRBJ1-3 TRBV28 CASSPPGAGNTIYF
TRBJ2-3 TRBV4-2 CASSLSGGPEADTQYF
TRBJ2-1 TRBV27 CASSSKGLAGGPYNEQFF
TRBJ2-2 TRBV4-1 CASSWGLAGELFF
TRBJ2-7 TRBV20-1 CSASRLGAYEQYF
TRBJ2-3 TRBV5-1 CASKAGAVTDTQYF
TRBJ2-7 TRBV5-1 CASSNRTGNHEQYF
TRBJ2-7 TRBV4-1 CASSQDPQGAFREQYF
TRBJ2-1 TRBV5-6 CASSLFLVTEHYNEQFF
TRBJ2-7 TRBV11-2 CASSREAGGFSYEQYF
TRBJ2-3 TRBV29-1 CSVEDTGRDTQYF
TRBJ2-1 TRBV18 CASSPVGYNEQFF
TRBJ2-1 TRBV7-9 CASSPGDREYNEQFF
TRBJ2-2 TRBV5-1 CASRLRLQGLNGELFF
TRBJ2-1 TRBV5-4 CASSLAYLSEQFF
TRBJ2-1 TRBV12-3/TRBV12-4 CASSLDGTSDRGQFF
TRBJ1-4 TRBV5-1 CASSLRMANEKLFF
TRBJ2-1 TRBV5-1 CASSWRDSILGEQFF
TRBJ1-5 TRBV5-1 CASSLEGGDNQPQHF
TRBJ2-7 TRBV7-9 CASSFQAQRQYF
TRBJ2-1 TRBV5-1 CASSLEASSYNEQFF